This TCR beta chain derives from a study of blood T cell repertoires in COVID-19. Study information: COVID-19 samples from acute and convalescent phases originated in the United States, Italy and Spain.

Germline V gene lookup returns CDR1 SEHNR and CDR2 FQNEAQ (reference sequence). With 1 base removed from V and 0 bases from J, the gap between germline ends came to 10 bases. CDR3 length: 15 residues. Authors' processing steps: Amplification from reference gene primers served as the basis for estimated nucleated cell counts. Assay: immunoSEQ multiplex PCR; the TCRdb copy retains only in-frame clones and omits some. Clone size and the V and J calls come from that table; the DNA yielded D and trimming. Among fewer than 300,000 clones, approximately 91% were seen once, and the ten largest hold under 0.95%.

The source is a woman in her 30s with acute or convalescent COVID-19. Sample: peripheral blood. V is TRBV7-9 and J is TRBJ2-7; D perhaps matches TRBD1 (6 bases). The CDR3 nucleotides are TGTGCCAGCAGCTTAGTGACAGGCTACTCCTACGAGCAGTACTTC. Protein: CASSLVTGYSYEQYF.